The present TCR beta chain was sequenced within a study of T cell repertoires in cytomegalovirus infection. Study information: Indicated by public TCR beta signatures were CMV infection and matching HLA type. The study, taken as a whole, reports: Clonotype analysis showed dominance of the ex vivo response by HLA-C-restricted CMV-specific TCR beta clonotypes. Carriers of CMV plus the relevant HLA were identified by cumulative public TCR beta family frequency.

The CDR3 contains 15 residues. V dropped 2 bases and J dropped 0 bases, with 9 bases sitting between them. Per the germline V gene, CDR1 is SGHVS and CDR2 is FQNEAQ. This clonotype was seen ten or more times. Its specificity is not known. TCRdb reprocessed the reads with MiXCR, giving one entry per CDR3 protein. The sample lists roughly 60,000 distinct CDR3 sequences; about 30% were seen once. This receptor was taken from a human donor in good health (CMV status not recorded). Some clones in this sample may be carry-over from other donors' samples. V and J are TRBV7-8 and TRBJ2-3; no definite D call. Sample: PBMCs, sequenced either directly or after in vitro stimulation (not recorded which). The CDR3 is CASSLSGSSTDTQYF. CDR3 nucleotide sequence: TGTGCCAGCAGCTTATCAGGATCTAGCACAGATACGCAGTATTTT.